This T cell receptor (beta chain) was profiled in a study of T cell changes during pregnancy in multiple sclerosis. TCRdb's table, derived via immunoSEQ multiplex PCR, lists solely in-frame clones and lacks some. This repertoire shows tens of thousands of clones, approximately 90% found once; its top ten account for about 0.6%. In germline, CDR1 is KGHSH, CDR2 LQKENI. V dropped 4 bases and J dropped 4; count of bases not matched to a gene: 8. This CDR3 has 15 amino acids. This TCR derives from a female donor with multiple sclerosis, enrolled in a pregnancy study. Sequencing used CD4+ T cells from peripheral blood mononuclear cells, obtained after pregnancy. The chain combines TRBV18 with TRBJ2-3, with 7 bases matching TRBD1. The CDR3 loop is CASSHTDRTPDTQYF. DNA for the CDR3: TGTGCCAGCTCACATACGGACAGGACTCCAGATACGCAGTATTTT.